This T cell receptor (beta chain) was sequenced for a study of T cells in Graves' hyperthyroidism and ophthalmopathy. Findings and limits, study-wide: Blood also contained most expanded thyroid clonotypes above 0.001.

The table lists this clonotype with a few counts. Its antigen is currently unknown. Template material for amplifying TCR beta CDR3 regions consisted of RNA transcripts. When the TCR CDR3 underwent first-round RT-PCR, the HTBI primer set was used. TCRdb re-derived calls from the multiplex PCR reads in MiXCR, one entry per CDR3 protein. The table records 480,000 or so distinct CDR3 sequences, about 46% of them present only once. Uncontrolled infections, other autoimmune diseases, pregnancy or lactation led to exclusion of patients. Per the germline V gene, CDR1 is MDHEN and CDR2 is SYDVKM. The length of the CDR3 is 12 residues. Trimming took 10 bases from V and 1 from J, leaving 10 bases between them.

The chain uses TRBV28 and TRBJ1-1; D gene uncertain. Input material: peripheral blood or thyroid tissue (not recorded which). This clonotype originated in an adult woman with Graves' disease, either hyperthyroidism or ophthalmopathy (not recorded which). The DNA of the CDR3 is TGTGCCACCCTGTACGGGAACACTGAAGCTTTCTTT. This sequence encodes CATLYGNTEAFF.